The rows below give T cell receptor beta chains drawn from one sample of a study of cytomegalovirus exposure and HLA in healthy donors. Sequencing used immunoSEQ multiplex PCR; TCRdb keeps in-frame clones, though not all of them. The top ten clones hold roughly 2% of a sample with about 160,000 clones, around three quarters of them seen once. The specimen sequenced was PBMCs. The receptors shown here come from a man in his forties or fifties in good health and CMV-seronegative. CDR3s include the opening cysteine and the closing phenylalanine or tryptophan. Each record gives: D gene, V gene, J gene, clone size, CDR3 DNA, CDR3 protein. A D gene is named only where the DNA matches it firmly. Size is omitted from some rows. Given values are once, few, many or a class for expanded clones.

D gene: -; V gene: TRBV4-1; J gene: TRBJ2-2; clone size: -; CDR3 DNA: TGCGCCAGCAGGGTACAGGGCACGAACACCGGGGAGCTGTTTTTT; CDR3 protein: CASRVQGTNTGELFF
D gene: TRBD2; V gene: TRBV7-9; J gene: TRBJ2-2; clone size: once; CDR3 DNA: TGTGCCAGCAGCCGAGTTGGACTAGCGGGTTCCGCGGACCCCGGGGAGCTGTTTTTT; CDR3 protein: CASSRVGLAGSADPGELFF
D gene: TRBD1; V gene: TRBV29-1; J gene: TRBJ2-1; clone size: -; CDR3 DNA: TGCAGCGTTGTGAAGGGACAGGGGGGAGTCAATGAGCAGTTCTTC; CDR3 protein: CSVVKGQGGVNEQFF
D gene: TRBD1; V gene: TRBV29-1; J gene: TRBJ2-7; clone size: -; CDR3 DNA: TGCAGCGTCCGGGACAGGGGGGATAACGAGCAGTACTTC; CDR3 protein: CSVRDRGDNEQYF
D gene: TRBD2; V gene: TRBV28; J gene: TRBJ2-7; clone size: -; CDR3 DNA: TGTGCCAGCAGTTTTTCTCTCCCGGGACTAGCGGGAGTGGGGGAGCAGTACTTC; CDR3 protein: CASSFSLPGLAGVGEQYF
D gene: TRBD1; V gene: TRBV28; J gene: TRBJ2-1; clone size: once; CDR3 DNA: TGTGCCAGCAGCCCCGCGGCAGGGGGTAGAAATGAGCAGTTCTTC; CDR3 protein: CASSPAAGGRNEQFF
D gene: TRBD1; V gene: TRBV28; J gene: TRBJ2-5; clone size: -; CDR3 DNA: TGTGCCAGCAGAGGACAGGAAGAGACCCAGTACTTC; CDR3 protein: CASRGQEETQYF
D gene: TRBD1; V gene: TRBV29-1; J gene: TRBJ1-1; clone size: -; CDR3 DNA: TGCAGCGTTGATAACAGGGGAAACACTGAAGCTTTCTTT; CDR3 protein: CSVDNRGNTEAFF
D gene: TRBD2; V gene: TRBV4-2; J gene: TRBJ2-5; clone size: -; CDR3 DNA: TGTGCCAGCAGCCAAGAAACTAGCGGGAGTGGTGAGACCCAGTACTTC; CDR3 protein: CASSQETSGSGETQYF
D gene: -; V gene: TRBV19; J gene: TRBJ1-1; clone size: -; CDR3 DNA: TGTGCCAGTAGTATGGGAGGGGCAACTGAAGCTTTCTTT; CDR3 protein: CASSMGGATEAFF
D gene: -; V gene: TRBV2; J gene: TRBJ1-5; clone size: few; CDR3 DNA: TGTGCCAGTAGCCCAGCCCGACAGGCCACCCAGCATTTT; CDR3 protein: CASSPARQATQHF
D gene: TRBD2; V gene: TRBV5-1; J gene: TRBJ2-7; clone size: -; CDR3 DNA: TGCGCCAGCAGCTTGGATGCGGGAGGGCCCTACGAGCAGTACTTC; CDR3 protein: CASSLDAGGPYEQYF
D gene: -; V gene: TRBV10-3; J gene: TRBJ2-2; clone size: -; CDR3 DNA: TGTGCCATCAATGCGTACGCCTGGGGGGAGCTGTTTTTT; CDR3 protein: CAINAYAWGELFF
D gene: -; V gene: TRBV5-6; J gene: TRBJ1-5; clone size: -; CDR3 DNA: TGTGCCAGCAGCTTACAGGGTCCTTCGGGGCCCCAGCATTTT; CDR3 protein: CASSLQGPSGPQHF
D gene: -; V gene: TRBV19; J gene: TRBJ2-2; clone size: -; CDR3 DNA: TGTGCCAGTAGTTCAGGCAGGGGTAACACCGGGGAGCTGTTTTTT; CDR3 protein: CASSSGRGNTGELFF
D gene: -; V gene: TRBV6-4; J gene: TRBJ1-6; clone size: -; CDR3 DNA: TGTGCCAGCAGTGACTCGAGTCCGGGGAGGGTCTGTTCACCCCTCCACTTT; CDR3 protein: CASSDSSPGRVCSPLHF
D gene: TRBD2; V gene: TRBV19; J gene: TRBJ2-1; clone size: -; CDR3 DNA: TGTGCCAGTAGTGCCGGACTAGCGGGTTCCCATGAGCAGTTCTTC; CDR3 protein: CASSAGLAGSHEQFF
D gene: -; V gene: TRBV11-2; J gene: TRBJ2-1; clone size: -; CDR3 DNA: TGTGCCAGCAGCCCGCCCAGCGGAAGCAATGAGCAGTTCTTC; CDR3 protein: CASSPPSGSNEQFF
D gene: -; V gene: TRBV27; J gene: TRBJ2-7; clone size: -; CDR3 DNA: TGTGCCAGCAGTTTAACCGGTCCCTACGAGCAGTACTTC; CDR3 protein: CASSLTGPYEQYF
D gene: TRBD1; V gene: TRBV5-5; J gene: TRBJ1-2; clone size: few; CDR3 DNA: TGTGCCAGCAGCAAACTGAACCGGGACAGGGTGTTGGCGGATCGCTACACCTTC; CDR3 protein: CASSKLNRDRVLADRYTF
D gene: -; V gene: TRBV19; J gene: TRBJ1-4; clone size: -; CDR3 DNA: TGTGCCAGTAGTATCCAGGGGCTTAATGAAAAACTGTTTTTT; CDR3 protein: CASSIQGLNEKLFF
D gene: -; V gene: TRBV7-6; J gene: TRBJ2-3; clone size: -; CDR3 DNA: TGTGCCAGCAGCCCCCGACTAGGGGGCACAGATACGCAGTATTTT; CDR3 protein: CASSPRLGGTDTQYF
D gene: -; V gene: TRBV7-9; J gene: TRBJ2-7; clone size: -; CDR3 DNA: TGTTCCAGCACCTGCGGTGGTTGCTACGAGCAGTACTTC; CDR3 protein: CSSTCGGCYEQYF
D gene: TRBD1; V gene: TRBV5-4; J gene: TRBJ2-1; clone size: -; CDR3 DNA: TGTGCCAGCAGCTTGCGAACCGGGACAGGGGTCCATGAGCAGTTCTTC; CDR3 protein: CASSLRTGTGVHEQFF
D gene: -; V gene: TRBV30; J gene: TRBJ1-5; clone size: -; CDR3 DNA: TGTGCCTGGAGTGCCAAGGGGCATCAGCCCCAGCATTTT; CDR3 protein: CAWSAKGHQPQHF
D gene: -; V gene: TRBV7-9; J gene: TRBJ2-7; clone size: -; CDR3 DNA: TGTGCCAGCAGCTTAGCGGTACTAGAGGGATCCTACGAGCAGTACTTC; CDR3 protein: CASSLAVLEGSYEQYF
D gene: TRBD2; V gene: TRBV4-1; J gene: TRBJ2-5; clone size: -; CDR3 DNA: TGCGCCAGCAGCCAAGATAATTATGGGAGCGGGAGGGCCTGGGAGACCCAGTACTTC; CDR3 protein: CASSQDNYGSGRAWETQYF
D gene: -; V gene: TRBV29-1; J gene: TRBJ2-2; clone size: few; CDR3 DNA: TGCAGCGCTGGCAACTTGACCAGACTCAGCGGGGAGCTGTTTTTT; CDR3 protein: CSAGNLTRLSGELFF
D gene: -; V gene: TRBV10-2; J gene: TRBJ1-5; clone size: once; CDR3 DNA: TGCGCCAGCAGCTTAAACAGAAATCAGCCCCAGCATTTT; CDR3 protein: CASSLNRNQPQHF
D gene: TRBD1; V gene: TRBV18; J gene: TRBJ2-3; clone size: few; CDR3 DNA: TGTGCCAGCTCACCGACGAGGACAGGGCCTAGCACAGATACGCAGTATTTT; CDR3 protein: CASSPTRTGPSTDTQYF